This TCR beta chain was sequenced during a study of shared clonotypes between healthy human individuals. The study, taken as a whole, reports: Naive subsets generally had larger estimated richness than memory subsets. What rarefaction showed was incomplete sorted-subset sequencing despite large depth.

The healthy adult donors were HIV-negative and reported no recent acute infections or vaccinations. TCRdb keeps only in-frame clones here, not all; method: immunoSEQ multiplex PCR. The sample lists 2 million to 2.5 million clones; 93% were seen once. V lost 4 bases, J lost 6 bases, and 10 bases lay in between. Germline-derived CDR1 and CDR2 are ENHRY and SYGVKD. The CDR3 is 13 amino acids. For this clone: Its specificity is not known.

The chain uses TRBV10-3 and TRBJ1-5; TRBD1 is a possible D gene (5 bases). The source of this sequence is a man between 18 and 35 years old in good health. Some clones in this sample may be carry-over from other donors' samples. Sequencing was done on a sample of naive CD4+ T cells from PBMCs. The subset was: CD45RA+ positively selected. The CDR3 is CAISAGIGQPQHF. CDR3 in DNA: TGTGCCATCAGTGCAGGGATAGGTCAGCCCCAGCATTTT.